This T cell receptor (beta chain) was identified in a study of blood T cell repertoires in COVID-19. This clone was counted a single time. TCRdb's copy holds only in-frame clones and misses some; the assay was immunoSEQ multiplex PCR. The sample carries about 62,000 clones, 88% recorded once. CDR1 and CDR2 from the germline V gene are SEHNR and FQNEAQ (reference sequence). The CDR3 covers 12 residues. V dropped 3 bases and J dropped 9; count of bases not matched to a gene: 2. This clonotype originated in a woman aged 55-75 years with acute or convalescent COVID-19. The V gene is TRBV7-9, the J gene TRBJ2-1; 7 bases are a match to TRBD1. The specimen was peripheral blood. The CDR3 spells CASSFSGGEQFF. The CDR3 DNA follows: TGTGCCAGCAGCTTCTCAGGGGGTGAGCAGTTCTTC.